This T cell receptor (beta chain) derives from a study of blood T cell repertoires in COVID-19. About the study: T cells, B-cell-depleted T cells, or PBMCs provided the cDNA or gDNA that served as material.

Original analysis: Amplification with reference gene primers provided the estimates of nucleated cell counts. Only in-frame clones appear in the TCRdb table, and some are missing; sequencing was by immunoSEQ multiplex PCR. V, J and clone size reflect that table, while D and trimming were determined from the DNA. The data show some 240,000 clones, with roughly 88% seen just once and 9.7% held by the top ten. CDR1 SGHDN and CDR2 FVKESK come from the germline V gene. The CDR3 has 16 residues. V was pared by 0 bases and J by 4 bases, with 5 bases of the junction left unmatched. J is TRBJ1-2 and V is TRBV14; 10 bases are shared with TRBD1. The source material was peripheral blood. The receptor comes from a middle-aged man with active or convalescent COVID-19. CDR3 in amino acids: CASSQDGTGVGYGYTF. In DNA, the CDR3 is TGTGCCAGCAGCCAAGATGGGACAGGGGTGGGCTATGGCTACACCTTC.